This T cell receptor (beta chain) appears in the sequencing data of a study of T cell clonotyping in hematopoietic cell transplantation. Regarding the study as a whole: At the given depth, recipient repertoires were over 95% de novo clonotypes. Pathologically expanded recipient clonotypes increased progressively from day 30 to day 180 as diversity fell.

CDR3 length: 14 residues. V lost 5 bases, J lost 1 base, and 4 bases stayed unmatched. CDR1 MGHRA and CDR2 YSYEKL come from the germline V gene. Turning to this clone: Its antigen is unidentified.

Samples: about 28 days before transplant, then days 30, 100 and 180 after. The data were produced by immunoSEQ multiplex PCR, yet TCRdb's version contains in-frame clones alone and is incomplete. Among roughly 5,300 clones listed, roughly 70% were seen once. This sequence was found in a male patient between 45 and 59 years old who had an allogeneic stem cell transplant from an unrelated donor, so the T cells may come from the graft donor. Some clones in this sample may be carry-over from other donors' samples. This specimen was PBMCs, taken 180 days after allogeneic stem cell transplant. This chain uses TRBV4-1 with TRBJ2-5, with 7 bases aligning to TRBD2. CDR3: CASSARTSQETQYF. CDR3 nucleotide sequence: TGCGCCAGCAGCGCTCGGACTAGCCAAGAGACCCAGTACTTC.